This entry lists 25 T cell receptor beta chains sequenced from one sample in a study of blood T cells in healthy people across ages. Using a J-beta primer mix together with a sample-barcoded 5' primer, a second PCR was run for roughly 7 to 12 cycles. TCRdb passed the 5' RACE reads through MiXCR, listing each CDR3 protein once. The profile covers around 780,000 distinct CDR3 sequences, with 56% appearing a single time and about 26% taken by the ten largest. Sequencing was carried out using blood. All receptors come from a man between 40 and 49 years old in good health.

The sample holds a few counts of this clonotype. The V call is TRBV6-5, the J call TRBJ1-4, with unresolved D. Between the trimmed V and J ends, which lost 5 bases and 2 bases, there was a span of 12 bases. CDR1 MNHEY and CDR2 SVGAGI come from the germline V gene. The CDR3 loop spans 15 amino acids. The CDR3 DNA reads TGTGCCAGCAGTCTCGCGGGAGTCACTAATGAAAAACTGTTTTTT. Translating gives CASSLAGVTNEKLFF.

This clonotype was seen a few times. The chain uses TRBV25-1 and TRBJ2-5; D is perhaps TRBD1 or TRBD2 (5 bases each). The CDR3 extends over 13 amino acids. From germline, CDR1 is MGHDK and CDR2 SYGVNS. Trimming pared 7 bases from V and 1 base from J, leaving 10 bases between. CDR3 protein: CASTGTAQETQYF. CDR3 nucleotide sequence: TGTGCCAGCACAGGGACGGCCCAAGAGACCCAGTACTTC.

This clonotype was seen a handful of times. This chain connects TRBV2 to TRBJ1-5; the D gene is possibly TRBD1 (6 bases). This CDR3 contains 13 residues. CDR1 is SNHLY and CDR2 is FYNNEI in the germline V gene. V was shortened by 4 bases and J by 7 bases, with 11 bases between the two germline ends. CDR3 protein: CASSVDTGQPQHF. CDR3 bases: TGTGCCAGCAGTGTCGATACAGGGCAGCCCCAGCATTTT.

Here the CDR3 DNA reads TGTGCCAGTAGTTTTCCGGGACAGGCTATCTCTGGGGCCAACGTCCTGACTTTC. Encoded protein: CASSFPGQAISGANVLTF. This chain uses TRBV19 with TRBJ2-6, with 8 nucleotides matching TRBD1. Per germline, CDR1 LNHDA and CDR2 SQIVND (reference sequence). The CDR3 covers 18 residues. Trimming at V came to 5 bases and at J to 0 bases, leaving 9 bases not matched to a gene.

CDR3 amino acids: CASSELQPTRDTQYF. The CDR3 nucleotides are TGTGCCAGCAGTGAACTGCAGCCTACCCGCGATACGCAGTATTTT. The chain is built from TRBV6-1 and TRBJ2-3, with D unclear. This CDR3 has 15 residues. From germline, CDR1 is MNHNS and CDR2 SASEGT. Between the trimmed V and J ends, which lost 2 bases and 6 bases, there was a span of 15 bases.

The chain uses TRBV5-1 and TRBJ2-3; 14 bases fit TRBD2. CDR1 is SGHRS, CDR2 YFSETQ, per germline. V trimming: 2 bases; J trimming: 1 base; junction bases outside the gene matches: 12. This CDR3 has 20 amino acids. The CDR3 protein is CASSLATSGRAVPRTDTQYF. The CDR3, as DNA: TGCGCCAGCAGCTTAGCGACTAGCGGGAGGGCCGTACCGCGCACAGATACGCAGTATTTT.

The chain links TRBV7-6 to TRBJ2-1, with 7 bases aligning to TRBD1. The CDR3 length is 15 residues. V was clipped by 8 bases and J by 0 bases; unmatched bases: 7. Germline loops: CDR1 SGHVS, CDR2 FNYEAQ. The CDR3 region is CASANRGSSYNEQFF. The CDR3 region has the DNA TGTGCCAGCGCGAACAGGGGAAGCTCCTACAATGAGCAGTTCTTC.

J is TRBJ1-2 and V is TRBV5-6, with a weak D call TRBD1 (6 bases). CDR3 length: 14 residues. Germline assignment: CDR1 SGHDT and CDR2 YYEEEE. Trimming pared 4 bases from V and 9 bases from J, leaving 19 bases between. This CDR3 is CASSAAGATPSYTF. CDR3 in DNA: TGTGCCAGCAGCGCCGCGGGGGCAACGCCGAGCTACACCTTC. The full variable domain, completed using reference TRBV5-6 and TRBJ1-2, is DAGVTQSPTHLIKTRGQQVTLRCSPKSGHDTVSWYQQALGQGPQFIFQYYEEEERQRGNFPDRFSGHQFPNYSSELNVNALLLGDSALYLCASSAAGATPSYTFGSGTRLTVV.

This clonotype appeared a single time. J is TRBJ2-1 and V is TRBV9, with 8 bases that match TRBD2. The CDR3 totals 14 residues. Germline V lookup: CDR1 SGDLS, CDR2 YYNGEE. The ends lost 5 bases at V and 6 bases at J; junction bases unmatched: 7. CDR3 DNA: TGTGCCAGCAGTTACCAAGCGGGGGTCAATGAGCAGTTCTTC. This codes for CASSYQAGVNEQFF.

This clonotype was observed a handful of times. The V call is TRBV28, the J call TRBJ1-2, with D perhaps matching TRBD1 (5 bases). The CDR3 length is 15 residues. Germline values: CDR1 MDHEN, CDR2 SYDVKM. V was shortened by 5 bases and J by 4 bases, with 17 bases between the two germline ends. The CDR3 sequence is CASSPGASSSYGYTF. In DNA, the CDR3 is TGTGCCAGCAGTCCCGGGGCCTCTAGTTCCTATGGCTACACCTTC.

This clonotype showed up just once. CDR3 loop: CASSLDNRGSPLHF. The CDR3 bases are TGTGCCAGCAGCTTAGATAACAGGGGCTCCCCCCTCCACTTT. This chain connects TRBV11-2 to TRBJ1-6; 7 positions match TRBD1. Losses at the gene ends were 0 bases for V and 13 bases for J; bases not matched to a gene: 6. From germline, CDR1 is SGHAT and CDR2 FQNNGV. This CDR3 is built from 14 residues.

This clonotype was observed a single time. Germline and junction disagree at one end, which may indicate a read error. For the CDR3, the DNA is TGTGCCAGCACCCAAAAACATAAGGGGGCTAGGAGCAATCAGCCCCAGCATTTT. It specifies CASTQKHKGARSNQPQHF. V is TRBV3-1 and J is TRBJ1-5, with TRBD1 matching 7 bases. The CDR3 runs 18 residues. In germline, CDR1 is LGHDT, CDR2 YNNKEL (reference sequence).

Regarding this clonotype: At one end the junction does not follow the germline gene, possibly because of a read error. The gene calls are TRBV12-3 or TRBV12-4 and TRBJ2-1, with D unclear. The CDR3 totals 13 residues. CDR3 in DNA: TGTGCCAGCAGTGGGTCGGGCTACAATGAGAAGTTCTTC. Its translation: CASSGSGYNEKFF.

This clonotype was detected only a few times. This sequence joins TRBV7-9 and TRBJ2-7, with 7 bases matching TRBD1. Germline trimming cut 8 bases from V and 2 bases from J; bases unmatched to any gene: 6. Germline V CDR1 and CDR2: SEHNR, FQNEAQ (reference sequence). CDR3 size: 13 residues. The CDR3 sequence is CASLDRNTYEQYF. The CDR3 DNA sequence: TGTGCCAGCCTGGACAGGAACACCTACGAGCAGTACTTC.

This clonotype was detected once. Germline is not matched at one junction end, which may reflect a read error. The V gene is TRBV11-2, the J gene TRBJ1-1, with 7 bases lining up with TRBD1. Germline V gene data show CDR1 as SGHAT and CDR2 as FQNNGV. This CDR3 region has 15 residues. CDR3: CACSPRGVVNTEAFF. DNA of the CDR3: TGTGCCTGCAGCCCCAGGGGGGTAGTGAACACTGAAGCTTTCTTT.

The chain is built from TRBV24-1 and TRBJ2-1, with a tentative D call TRBD2 (7 bases). Germline lookup yields CDR1 KGHDR and CDR2 SFDVKD. This CDR3 is 15 amino acids long. The ends were cut back, 3 bases at V and 8 bases at J, with 16 bases in the middle. The DNA of the CDR3 is TGTGCCACCAGTGATCAGGGAGGGGGGACCGATGAGCAGTTCTTC. This codes for CATSDQGGGTDEQFF.

The chain recombines TRBV10-3 with TRBJ2-7; 9 bases agree with TRBD1. V shed 6 bases, J shed 2 bases, and the junction held 8 bases outside the gene matches. Germline assignment: CDR1 ENHRY and CDR2 SYGVKD. The CDR3 length is 15 residues. The DNA for the CDR3 is TGTGCCATCAGCCCTGTTGGGACAGGGCCCTACGAGCAGTACTTC. Translated, it gives CAISPVGTGPYEQYF.

This clonotype appeared once. V gene TRBV7-9 combines with J gene TRBJ2-1; tentatively, D is TRBD1 (6 bases). The J call is in doubt because the DNA end fits TRBJ2-7 better. The CDR3 is made up of 13 amino acids. CDR1 is SEHNR and CDR2 is FQNEAQ in the germline V gene (reference sequence). In nucleotides, the CDR3 is TGTGCCAGCAGCTTAGCCAGGGGTAATGAGCAGTACTTC. As protein: CASSLARGNEQYF.

This chain joins TRBV10-3 and TRBJ1-1; D gene ambiguous. Per the germline V gene, CDR1 is ENHRY and CDR2 is SYGVKD. V was pared by 7 bases and J by 2 bases, with 11 bases between. CDR3 length equals 13 residues. The CDR3 coding sequence is TGTGCCATCAATGGACGGGGAAACACTGAAGCTTTCTTT. Translated, it gives CAINGRGNTEAFF.

This rearrangement joins TRBV27 to TRBJ2-4; D is possibly TRBD1 (6 bases). The J call may be in error: the DNA end matches TRBJ2-7 better. Germline-derived CDR1 and CDR2 are MNHEY and SMNVEV (reference sequence). This CDR3 is 14 amino acids long. The DNA of the CDR3 is TGTGCCAGCAGCTCAAACAGGGTCAACTACGAGCAGTACTTC. It translates to CASSSNRVNYEQYF.

This clonotype showed up just a few times. The chain is built from TRBV6-5 and TRBJ1-2; no reliable D call. Trimming removed 0 bases from V and 2 bases from J, with 13 bases in between. Germline V gene sequence: CDR1 MNHEY, CDR2 SVGAGI. CDR3 length: 16 residues. The chain's CDR3 is CASSYSTIVSNYGYTF. DNA of the CDR3: TGTGCCAGCAGTTACTCAACAATAGTCAGCAACTATGGCTACACCTTC.

The chain is built from TRBV7-9 and TRBJ2-7; 7 bases fit TRBD2. The germline gives CDR1 SEHNR, CDR2 FQNEAQ (reference sequence). CDR3 length: 16 residues. The junction had 12 bases not matched to a gene; V was cut back by 4 bases and J by 3 bases. DNA for the CDR3: TGTGCCAGCAGCTCAATTGGGGGGGGACTTAACTACGAGCAGTACTTC. Translation gives CASSSIGGGLNYEQYF.

The rearrangement links TRBV7-6 to TRBJ1-1; D might be TRBD1 (6 bases). CDR3 length: 15 amino acids. Germline-derived CDR1 and CDR2 are SGHVS and FNYEAQ. The V gene lost 5 bases and the J gene lost 4 bases, with 17 bases spanning the gap. In nucleotides, the CDR3 is TGTGCCAGCAGCGCGTTGGCAGGGGCTAGCACTGAAGCTTTCTTT. Encoded protein: CASSALAGASTEAFF.

The chain carries TRBV6-2 or TRBV6-3 and TRBJ2-3; D is ambiguous. CDR1 and CDR2 (germline): MNHEY, SVGEGT. V lost 2 bases and J lost 2, with 8 bases in between. The CDR3 has 14 residues. DNA of the CDR3: TGTGCCAGCAGTTACACAGCCTCCACAGATACGCAGTATTTT. Translating it yields CASSYTASTDTQYF.

This chain links TRBV5-1 with TRBJ2-1; tentative D call: TRBD2 (5 bases). Trimming removed 2 bases from V and 5 bases from J, with 11 bases in between. The germline gives CDR1 SGHRS, CDR2 YFSETQ. The CDR3 runs 14 residues. The CDR3 loop reads CASSLSSGDNEQFF. CDR3 nucleotides: TGCGCCAGCAGCTTATCGTCCGGGGACAATGAGCAGTTCTTC.